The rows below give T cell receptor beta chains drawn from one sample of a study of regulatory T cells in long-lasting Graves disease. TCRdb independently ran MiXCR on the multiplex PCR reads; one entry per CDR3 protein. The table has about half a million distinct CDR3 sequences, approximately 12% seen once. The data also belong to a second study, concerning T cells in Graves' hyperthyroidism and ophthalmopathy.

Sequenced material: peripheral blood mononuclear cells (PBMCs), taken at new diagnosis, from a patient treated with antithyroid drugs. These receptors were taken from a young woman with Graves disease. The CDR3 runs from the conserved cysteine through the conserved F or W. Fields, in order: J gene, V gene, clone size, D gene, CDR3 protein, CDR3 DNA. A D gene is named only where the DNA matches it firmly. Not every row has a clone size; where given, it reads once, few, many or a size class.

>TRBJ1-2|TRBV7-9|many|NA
CASSSHWGRPFFYGYTF
TGTGCCAGCAGCTCCCACTGGGGGAGGCCTTTTTTCTATGGCTACACCTTC
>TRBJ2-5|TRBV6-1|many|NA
CASKDTAKTQYF
TGTGCCAGCAAGGACACGGCCAAGACCCAGTACTTC
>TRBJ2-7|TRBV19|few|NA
CASSRLYGGLEQYF
TGTGCCAGTAGTCGACTCTACGGGGGATTAGAGCAGTACTTC
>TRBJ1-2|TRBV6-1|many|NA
CASSLDWGYGYTF
TGTGCCAGCAGTCTCGACTGGGGCTATGGCTACACCTTC
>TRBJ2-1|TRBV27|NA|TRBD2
CASSLDSGTRFNEQFF
TGTGCCAGCAGTTTAGATAGCGGGACTAGATTCAATGAGCAGTTCTTC
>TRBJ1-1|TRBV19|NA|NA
CASSIVVFGTEAFF
TGTGCCAGTAGTATTGTGGTTTTTGGCACTGAAGCTTTCTTT
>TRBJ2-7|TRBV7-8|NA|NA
CASSLKHGTYEQYF
TGTGCCAGCAGCTTAAAGCACGGAACCTACGAGCAGTACTTC
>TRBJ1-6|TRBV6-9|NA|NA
CASSYSGSHNSPLHF
TGTGCCAGCAGTTACTCTGGCAGTCATAATTCACCCCTCCACTTT
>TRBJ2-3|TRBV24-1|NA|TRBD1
CATSDFKGQIEDTQYF
TGTGCCACCAGTGATTTCAAGGGACAGATTGAAGATACGCAGTATTTT
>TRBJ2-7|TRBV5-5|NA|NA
CASSFGGTEPYEQYF
TGTGCCAGCAGCTTTGGAGGGACAGAACCCTACGAGCAGTACTTC
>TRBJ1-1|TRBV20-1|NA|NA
CSARDPNRSGTEAFF
TGCAGTGCTAGAGACCCCAACAGGTCGGGCACTGAAGCTTTCTTT
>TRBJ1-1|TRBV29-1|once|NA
CSVAGPHLSLGTEAFF
TGCAGCGTTGCGGGACCCCATCTGAGCCTGGGGACTGAAGCTTTCTTT
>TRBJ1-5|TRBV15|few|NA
CATSRDLNQGPNQPQHF
TGTGCCACCAGCAGAGACCTAAATCAGGGGCCTAATCAGCCCCAGCATTTT
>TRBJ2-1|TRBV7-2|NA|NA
CASSGTGRNEQFF
TGTGCCAGCAGCGGGACCGGTCGAAATGAGCAGTTCTTC
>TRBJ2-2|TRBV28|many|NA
CASTLDGANTGELFF
TGTGCCAGCACTCTGGACGGTGCGAACACCGGGGAGCTGTTTTTT
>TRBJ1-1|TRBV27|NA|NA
CASSPFGETEAFF
TGTGCCAGCAGTCCATTTGGGGAAACAGAAGCTTTCTTT
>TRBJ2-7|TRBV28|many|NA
CASSFGDSGNYEQYF
TGTGCCAGCAGTTTTGGGGATAGCGGAAATTACGAGCAGTACTTC
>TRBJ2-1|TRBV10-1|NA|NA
CASSSKNYNEQFF
TGCGCCAGCAGTTCCAAGAATTACAATGAGCAGTTCTTC
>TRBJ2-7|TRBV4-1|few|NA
CASSQLLAESYEQYF
TGCGCCAGCAGCCAATTGTTAGCGGAATCCTACGAGCAGTACTTC
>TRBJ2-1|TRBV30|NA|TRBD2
CAWSSGTSGRGEQFF
TGTGCCTGGAGTTCCGGGACTAGCGGGAGGGGCGAGCAGTTCTTC
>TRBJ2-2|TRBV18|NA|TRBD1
CASSPPSTGGTGELFF
TGTGCCAGCTCACCACCTTCCACAGGGGGCACCGGGGAGCTGTTTTTT
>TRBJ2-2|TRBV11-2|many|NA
CASSLDKATGELFF
TGTGCCAGCAGCTTAGATAAGGCCACCGGGGAGCTGTTTTTT
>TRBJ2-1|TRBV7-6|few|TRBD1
CASSLGDTGQGGNEQFF
TGTGCCAGCAGCTTAGGGGACACGGGACAGGGTGGCAATGAGCAGTTCTTC
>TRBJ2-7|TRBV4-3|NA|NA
CASSQDAGIPNEQYF
TGCGCCAGCAGCCAAGATGCGGGTATCCCCAACGAGCAGTACTTC
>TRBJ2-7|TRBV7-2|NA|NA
CASSSWTARYEQYF
TGTGCCAGCAGCTCCTGGACAGCCAGATACGAGCAGTACTTC
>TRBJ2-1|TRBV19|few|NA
CASGNPRQGLYNEQFF
TGTGCCAGTGGGAACCCTCGACAGGGACTTTACAATGAGCAGTTCTTC
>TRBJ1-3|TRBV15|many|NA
CATSRESLRSTIYF
TGTGCCACCAGCAGAGAAAGCCTCCGAAGCACCATATATTTT
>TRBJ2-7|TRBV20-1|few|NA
CSATPPYEQYF
TGCAGTGCAACCCCACCCTACGAGCAGTACTTC
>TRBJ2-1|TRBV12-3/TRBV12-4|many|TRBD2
CASSFSLSGRGNEQFF
TGTGCCAGCAGTTTTTCCCTCAGCGGGAGAGGGAATGAGCAGTTCTTC
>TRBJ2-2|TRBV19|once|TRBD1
CASRTTGTGVTGELFF
TGTGCCAGTAGAACCACCGGGACAGGGGTCACCGGGGAGCTGTTTTTT
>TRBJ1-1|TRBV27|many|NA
CASSPLGGDTEAFF
TGTGCCAGCAGTCCCCTCGGCGGGGACACTGAAGCTTTCTTT
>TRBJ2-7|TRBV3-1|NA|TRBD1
CASSREGAEQYF
TGTGCCAGCAGCCGAGAGGGGGCCGAGCAGTACTTC
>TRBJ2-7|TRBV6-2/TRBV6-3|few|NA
CASSSLEWGYEQYF
TGTGCCAGCAGTTCCCTCGAGTGGGGCTACGAGCAGTACTTC
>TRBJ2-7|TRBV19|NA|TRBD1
CASSPHRGRGSEQYF
TGTGCCAGTAGCCCACACAGGGGGCGAGGGAGCGAGCAGTACTTC
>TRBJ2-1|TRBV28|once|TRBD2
CASSWGLALTYNEQFF
TGTGCCAGCAGTTGGGGACTAGCTCTGACCTACAATGAGCAGTTCTTC
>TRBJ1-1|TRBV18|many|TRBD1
CASSWTTGASEAFF
TGTGCCAGCTCCTGGACGACAGGGGCGAGTGAAGCTTTCTTT
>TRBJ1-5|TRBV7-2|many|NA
CASSLLTGQPQHF
TGTGCCAGCAGCTTATTGACGGGTCAGCCCCAGCATTTT
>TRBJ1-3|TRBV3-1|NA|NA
CASSRLKGVENTIYF
TGTGCCAGCAGCCGCCTAAAGGGTGTGGAAAACACCATATATTTT
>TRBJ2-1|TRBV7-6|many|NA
CASSFGLGGYNEQFF
TGTGCCAGCAGCTTCGGTCTGGGGGGATACAATGAGCAGTTCTTC
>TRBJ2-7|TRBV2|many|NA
CASSERDGYEQYF
TGTGCCAGCAGTGAGCGGGATGGCTACGAGCAGTACTTC
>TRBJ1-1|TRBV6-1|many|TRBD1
CAGSRTGLFNSEAFF
TGTGCCGGGTCAAGGACAGGGCTGTTTAACTCTGAAGCTTTCTTT
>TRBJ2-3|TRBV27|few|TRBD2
CAREVAREGADTQYF
TGTGCCAGAGAAGTAGCGCGGGAGGGCGCAGATACGCAGTATTTT
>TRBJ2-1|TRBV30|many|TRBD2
CAWSATSGAYNEQFF
TGTGCCTGGAGTGCGACTAGCGGGGCCTACAATGAGCAGTTCTTC
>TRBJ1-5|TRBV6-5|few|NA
CASSYLAGGTQHF
TGTGCCAGCAGTTACCTAGCGGGGGGTACCCAGCATTTT
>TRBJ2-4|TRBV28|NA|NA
CASSVSRDEKNIQYF
TGTGCCAGCAGTGTGAGCCGGGACGAGAAAAACATTCAGTACTTC
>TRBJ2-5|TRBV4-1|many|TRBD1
CASSQDYGPQGKRETQYF
TGCGCCAGCAGCCAAGATTACGGCCCACAGGGGAAGAGAGAGACCCAGTACTTC
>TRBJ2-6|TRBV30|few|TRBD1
CAWSVRQGRSGANVLTF
TGTGCCTGGAGTGTACGACAGGGCCGATCTGGGGCCAACGTCCTGACTTTC
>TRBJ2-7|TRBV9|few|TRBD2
CASSASGTHTYEQYF
TGTGCCAGCAGCGCAAGCGGGACTCACACCTACGAGCAGTACTTC
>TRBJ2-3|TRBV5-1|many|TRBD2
CASSLVILAEAHDTDTQYF
TGCGCCAGCAGCTTGGTAATACTAGCGGAGGCCCACGACACAGATACGCAGTATTTT
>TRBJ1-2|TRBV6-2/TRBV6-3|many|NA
CASTTQDPYGYTF
TGTGCCAGCACCACACAGGACCCCTATGGCTACACCTTC
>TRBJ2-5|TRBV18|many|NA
CASSRDLQETQYF
TGTGCCAGCTCACGAGACCTGCAAGAGACCCAGTACTTC
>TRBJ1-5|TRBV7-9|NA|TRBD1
CASSYSGGSNQPQHF
TGTGCCAGCAGCTACTCAGGGGGGTCCAATCAGCCCCAGCATTTT
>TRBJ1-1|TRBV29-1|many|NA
CSVVVNSGSAFF
TGCAGCGTTGTAGTAAATTCAGGCTCGGCTTTCTTT